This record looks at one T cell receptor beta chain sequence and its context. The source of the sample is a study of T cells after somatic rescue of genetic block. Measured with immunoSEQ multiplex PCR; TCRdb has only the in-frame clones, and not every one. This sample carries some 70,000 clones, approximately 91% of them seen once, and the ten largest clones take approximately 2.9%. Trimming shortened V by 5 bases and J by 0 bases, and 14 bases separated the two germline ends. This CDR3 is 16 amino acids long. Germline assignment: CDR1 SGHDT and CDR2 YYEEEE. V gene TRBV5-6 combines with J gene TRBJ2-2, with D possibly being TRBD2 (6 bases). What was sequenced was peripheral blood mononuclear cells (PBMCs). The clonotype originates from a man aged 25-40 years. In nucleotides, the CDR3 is TGTGCCAGCAGTACCGCGGGACTCACGAACACCGGGGAGCTGTTTTTT. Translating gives CASSTAGLTNTGELFF.